The 23 T cell receptor beta chains presented below share a single source sample, sequenced in a study of T cells in Graves' hyperthyroidism and ophthalmopathy. From RNA transcripts, TCR beta CDR3 regions were amplified. Using the HTBI primer set, a first-round RT-PCR was run on the TCR CDR3. TCRdb processed the multiplex PCR reads anew with MiXCR; each CDR3 protein has one entry. The sample consists of roughly 180,000 distinct CDR3 sequences, about a tenth of them appearing once. Sample: blood. The receptors shown here come from a woman under 30 with Graves' hyperthyroidism that later progressed to Graves' ophthalmopathy.

This clonotype was recorded at least ten times. This CDR3 is CASSPQMTVAKNIQYF. The CDR3 region has the DNA TGTGCCAGCTCACCACAGATGACAGTGGCCAAAAACATTCAGTACTTC. The chain has TRBV18 and TRBJ2-4; perhaps TRBD1 as D (5 bases). The CDR3 runs to 16 residues. From germline, CDR1 is KGHSH and CDR2 LQKENI. V dropped 1 base and J dropped 1 base, with 11 bases sitting between them.

This clonotype was counted at least ten times. The chain is built from TRBV9 and TRBJ2-1; 7 positions match TRBD2. The length of the CDR3 is 15 residues. Germline V gene lookup returns CDR1 SGDLS and CDR2 YYNGEE. The trim removed 0 bases at V and 8 bases at J, leaving 8 bases unmatched. The CDR3 DNA reads as TGTGCCAGCAGCGTAGTTGGGGGAGGGCTATATGAGCAGTTCTTC. Protein product: CASSVVGGGLYEQFF.

This clonotype has ten or more counts. V gene TRBV7-9 combines with J gene TRBJ1-1; the match to TRBD1 covers 10 bases. CDR1 SEHNR and CDR2 FQNEAQ come from the germline V gene (reference sequence). The CDR3 is 15 residues long. V lost 5 bases and J lost 4; bases outside the gene matches: 7. The CDR3 DNA sequence: TGTGCCAGCAGCCGCTGGGACAGGGGAGGCACTGAAGCTTTCTTT. Protein product: CASSRWDRGGTEAFF.

Many counts were recorded for this clonotype. The chain uses TRBV4-1 and TRBJ2-1, with D possibly TRBD1 on 5 matching bases. This CDR3 contains 14 residues. V gave up 9 bases and J gave up 6 bases, with 18 bases separating them. Germline lookup yields CDR1 MGHRA and CDR2 YSYEKL. The CDR3 here is CASQPRVSINEQFF. CDR3 coding DNA: TGCGCCAGTCAACCCAGGGTCTCTATCAATGAGCAGTTCTTC.

The V gene is TRBV6-5, the J gene TRBJ1-1; perhaps TRBD1 as D (5 bases). Germline values: CDR1 MNHEY, CDR2 SVGAGI. The CDR3 runs to 15 residues. Trimming stripped 3 bases from V and 2 bases from J, with 13 bases between. CDR3 sequence: CASSYSGLINTEAFF. CDR3 coding DNA: TGTGCCAGCAGTTATTCGGGGCTAATAAACACTGAAGCTTTCTTT.

This clonotype was seen ten or more times. The DNA for the CDR3 is TGTGCCAGCAGTTTAATAGGGGAGGGTCAGCCCCAGCATTTT. This gives the protein CASSLIGEGQPQHF. The chain carries TRBV28 and TRBJ1-5, with a weak D call TRBD1 (5 bases). V lost 2 bases to trimming and J lost 6 bases, with 11 bases between them. Germline CDR1 reads MDHEN; CDR2 reads SYDVKM. The CDR3 has 14 residues. Full variable domain (missing parts from reference TRBV28 and TRBJ1-5): DVKVTQSSRYLVKRTGEKVFLECVQDMDHENMFWYRQDPGLGLRLIYFSYDVKMKEKGDIPEGYSVSREKKERFSLILESASTNQTSMYLCASSLIGEGQPQHFGDGTRLSIL.

Ten or more counts support this clonotype. The junction shows a germline mismatch at one end, possibly a read error. CDR3 sequence (DNA): TGTGCCAGCAGTCAAGAAAGGGTAAATACGCAGTATTTT. Its translation is CASSQERVNTQYF. The chain employs TRBV14 and TRBJ2-3; D uncertain. Germline-derived CDR1 and CDR2 are SGHDN and FVKESK. The length of the CDR3 is 13 residues.

This clonotype was counted at least ten times. The genes are TRBV2 and TRBJ2-2; the D is unclear. Trimming took 3 bases from V and 3 from J, leaving 14 bases between them. The CDR3 runs to 16 residues. Germline V gives CDR1 SNHLY, CDR2 FYNNEI. The CDR3 coding sequence is TGTGCCAGCAGTGATTTTTTGGGCAAGGACACCGGGGAGCTGTTTTTT. This codes for CASSDFLGKDTGELFF.

The sample holds many counts of this clonotype. V usage is TRBV29-1 and J usage is TRBJ1-1; 10 bases align to TRBD1. The germline V gene has CDR1 SQVTM and CDR2 ANQGSEA. The V segment lost 2 bases and the J segment 11 bases; nucleotides outside the gene matches: 8. The CDR3 length is 13 residues. CDR3 DNA sequence: TGCAGCGTTGAATACGACAGGGGGCGCAGGGCTTTCTTT. The encoded protein is CSVEYDRGRRAFF.

This clonotype was counted at least ten times. This rearrangement joins TRBV6-1 to TRBJ1-5, with D tentatively TRBD1 (6 bases). Germline V gives CDR1 MNHNS, CDR2 SASEGT. CDR3 length equals 15 residues. V was clipped by 4 bases and J by 1 base, with 11 bases between them. The CDR3, as DNA: TGTGCCAGCAGTGTCCGGGGGACAAGCAATCAGCCCCAGCATTTT. Protein sequence: CASSVRGTSNQPQHF.

This clonotype appeared many times. The rearrangement links TRBV18 to TRBJ2-7; D is possibly TRBD1 (6 bases). Deletions cut 4 bases from V and 5 bases from J, with 12 bases between. Germline lookup yields CDR1 KGHSH and CDR2 LQKENI. The CDR3 sequence is 13 residues long. The CDR3 coding sequence is TGTGCCAGCTCACTGGGACATGGGGACGAGCAGTACTTC. It is translated as CASSLGHGDEQYF.

This clonotype occurred many times. The chain uses TRBV28 and TRBJ1-1; D is ambiguous. This CDR3 region has 13 residues. Per germline, CDR1 MDHEN and CDR2 SYDVKM. V shed 5 bases and J shed 0 bases, with 7 bases lying between them. The CDR3 region is CASSPPMNTEAFF. The CDR3 region has the DNA TGTGCCAGCAGTCCTCCCATGAACACTGAAGCTTTCTTT. Filled out from reference TRBV28 and TRBJ1-1, the complete variable domain reads DVKVTQSSRYLVKRTGEKVFLECVQDMDHENMFWYRQDPGLGLRLIYFSYDVKMKEKGDIPEGYSVSREKKERFSLILESASTNQTSMYLCASSPPMNTEAFFGQGTRLTVV.

The V gene is TRBV4-1, the J gene TRBJ2-1, with 8 bases lining up with TRBD2. Germline assignment: CDR1 MGHRA and CDR2 YSYEKL. J was trimmed by 2 bases and V by 2 bases; bases with no gene match: 5. CDR3 length: 16 amino acids. DNA of the CDR3: TGCGCCAGCAGCCAACCCGGGACTAGGACCTACAATGAGCAGTTCTTC. Translated, it gives CASSQPGTRTYNEQFF.

This clonotype showed up many times. This CDR3 reads CASSQGGPDIYGYTF. In nucleotides, the CDR3 is TGTGCCAGCAGCCAAGGGGGTCCGGATATCTATGGCTACACCTTC. The chain joins TRBV4-2 to TRBJ1-2; D gene unclear. Trimming stripped 1 base from V and 4 bases from J, with 13 bases between. The CDR3 is made up of 15 amino acids. Germline V gene sequence: CDR1 LGHNA, CDR2 YNFKEQ.

Remarks on this clonotype: A much bigger clone sits one base away, suggesting this may be a read error. The CDR3 reads CSASDRRRFYGYTF. Written as DNA, the CDR3 is TGCAGTGCTAGCGATCGACGACGGTTCTATGGCTACACCTTC. The chain carries TRBV20-1 and TRBJ1-2; no definite D call. CDR1 and CDR2 from the germline V gene are DFQATT and SNEGSKA (reference sequence). V dropped 3 bases and J dropped 4 bases, with 15 bases sitting between them. The CDR3 extends over 14 amino acids.

There are many counts of this clonotype. V gene TRBV7-8 combines with J gene TRBJ1-1, with a possible D match to TRBD1 (5 bases). CDR1 is SGHVS and CDR2 is FQNEAQ in the germline V gene. The CDR3 totals 16 residues. V dropped 4 bases and J dropped 1 base, with 16 bases sitting between them. CDR3 sequence (DNA): TGTGCCAGCAGCTCGCGATTGGGGGGGGAGAACACTGAAGCTTTCTTT. This translates into CASSSRLGGENTEAFF.

This clonotype was seen ten or more times. The chain employs TRBV27 and TRBJ1-2; D not resolved. The length of the CDR3 is 14 residues. V was shortened by 3 bases and J by 4 bases, with 12 bases between the two germline ends. Germline V gives CDR1 MNHEY, CDR2 SMNVEV (reference sequence). CDR3 amino acids: CASSFALTLYGYTF. The CDR3 bases are TGTGCCAGCAGTTTTGCGTTAACCCTCTATGGCTACACCTTC.

This clonotype was seen ten or more times. The chain carries TRBV2 and TRBJ2-1; D gene uncertain. The V gene's germline CDR1 is SNHLY and CDR2 FYNNEI. The CDR3 loop spans 14 amino acids. V gave up 6 bases and J gave up 7 bases, with 16 bases separating them. The CDR3 reads CASSGSQGRNEQFF. Written as DNA, the CDR3 is TGTGCCAGCAGCGGATCCCAAGGACGGAATGAGCAGTTCTTC.

This clonotype was picked up many times. This chain links TRBV20-1 with TRBJ2-1; D tentatively fits TRBD1 or TRBD2 (6 bases each). V was cut by 1 base and J by 15 bases, with 13 bases left in between. This CDR3 spans 11 amino acids. Per germline, CDR1 DFQATT and CDR2 SNEGSKA (reference sequence). CDR3 region: CSARAKGGGFF. CDR3 sequence (DNA): TGCAGTGCTAGAGCAAAGGGGGGCGGGTTCTTC.

V is TRBV30 and J is TRBJ1-6, with 10 bases that match TRBD1. CDR3 size: 18 residues. Trimming cost V 5 bases and J 3 bases; bases outside gene matches: 13. Germline-derived CDR1 and CDR2 are GTSNPN and SVGIG (reference sequence). The CDR3 is CAWVPGQGSGGYNSPLHF. As DNA, the CDR3 is TGTGCCTGGGTCCCGGGACAGGGGTCAGGGGGCTATAATTCACCCCTCCACTTT. The whole variable domain, remainder taken from reference TRBV30 and TRBJ1-6, is SQTIHQWPATLVQPVGSPLSLECTVEGTSNPNLYWYRQAAGRGLQLLFYSVGIGQISSEVPQNLSASRPQDRQFILSSKKLLLSDSGFYLCAWVPGQGSGGYNSPLHFGNGTRLTVT.

Worth noting for this clonotype: A clone one base away is much larger, so this may be a read error. The J gene is TRBJ1-3, the V gene TRBV29-1; D is perhaps TRBD1 (5 bases). The CDR3 covers 15 residues. Trimming removed 4 bases from V and 0 bases from J, with 13 bases in between. Germline V gene lookup returns CDR1 SQVTM and CDR2 ANQGSEA. The CDR3 nucleotides are TGCAGCGTTGTTGCGGCAGGGAGCTCTGGAAACACCATATATTTT. This translates into CSVVAAGSSGNTIYF.

The CDR3 region is CASSVGTDARNTIYF. The CDR3 bases are TGTGCCAGCTCAGTCGGGACAGACGCCCGAAACACCATATATTTT. The chain recombines TRBV18 with TRBJ1-3; 7 bases are a match to TRBD1. Germline assignment: CDR1 KGHSH and CDR2 LQKENI. With V trimmed by 5 bases and J by 5 bases, 9 bases remained unmatched. The CDR3 spans 15 residues. The entire variable domain, with the rest obtained from reference TRBV18 and TRBJ1-3, is as follows: NAGVMQNPRHLVRRRGQEARLRCSPMKGHSHVYWYRQLPEEGLKFMVYLQKENIIDESGMPKERFSAEFPKEGPSILRIQQVVRGDSAAYFCASSVGTDARNTIYFGEGSWLTVV.

The chain links TRBV20-1 to TRBJ1-3, with D tentatively TRBD1 (5 bases). The CDR3 has 16 residues. Trimming shortened V by 3 bases and J by 3 bases, and 18 bases separated the two germline ends. In germline, CDR1 is DFQATT, CDR2 SNEGSKA (reference sequence). CDR3 coding DNA: TGCAGTGCTAGCCCGACAGAAATATTACATGGAAACACCATATATTTT. Amino acid sequence: CSASPTEILHGNTIYF.